This T cell receptor beta chain was sequenced in a study of CD8+CD57+ T cells in acquired aplastic anemia. Study in general: Average DNA yield from sorted CD4+ and CD8+ cells was approximately 3.2 ug.

Genomic DNA, the template, was used for profiling of the TCR beta VDJ and CDR3. Using its own MiXCR run on the reads, TCRdb lists one record per CDR3 protein. The sample lists around 250,000 distinct CDR3 sequences; approximately 79% were seen once. The germline CDR1 and CDR2 sequences are SGHTA and FQGNSA. V was trimmed by 7 bases and J by 8 bases, leaving 14 bases between them. The CDR3 covers 12 residues. Overall study results and limits: No significant difference in CD8+ Simpson's diversity was found between patients and controls. Approximately 30 was the count of CD8+ CDR3 sequences that patients shared with controls.

Selection for sequencing was limited to patients who had shown CD8+CD57+ cell expansion by flow cytometry. Patients had received no therapy at the time of blood sampling. Turning to this clonotype: What it recognizes is unknown.

The chain couples TRBV7-2 to TRBJ1-2; D not certain. This receptor was identified in a human donor with aplastic anemia. The sample was sorted CD4+, CD8+, or CD8+CD57+ T cells (not recorded which) from PBMCs. The CDR3 spells CASTRSIRGYTF. The CDR3 nucleotides read TGTGCCAGCACTCGTTCCATACGAGGCTACACCTTC.